One T cell receptor (beta chain) is described in this entry. The antigen is undetermined. Germline CDR1 SGDLS, CDR2 YYNGEE. V was shortened by 0 bases and J by 2 bases, with 6 bases between the two germline ends. The CDR3 sequence is 13 residues long. These data come from a study of cytomegalovirus exposure and HLA in healthy donors. Clones were read by immunoSEQ multiplex PCR, and TCRdb kept only the in-frame ones, dropping some. The sample has approximately 73,000 clones; roughly 96% are singletons. The donors were part of the validation cohort of 100 to 150 subjects. That cohort was separate from the first cohort, which comprised 500 to 700 subjects. Overall study findings and caveats: Most sequenced TCRs were rare (though some public TCRs occurred in many donors). A few CMV-associated chains proved CMV antigen-specific in vitro. High sensitivity and specificity were reportedly achieved when the classifier diagnosed cytomegalovirus status.

This chain uses TRBV9 with TRBJ2-7; no reliable D call. This TCR derives from a young man in good health and CMV-seronegative. Sequencing was carried out using PBMCs. CDR3 amino acids: CASSVGATYEQYF. The CDR3 bases are TGTGCCAGCAGCGTAGGGGCAACCTACGAGCAGTACTTC.